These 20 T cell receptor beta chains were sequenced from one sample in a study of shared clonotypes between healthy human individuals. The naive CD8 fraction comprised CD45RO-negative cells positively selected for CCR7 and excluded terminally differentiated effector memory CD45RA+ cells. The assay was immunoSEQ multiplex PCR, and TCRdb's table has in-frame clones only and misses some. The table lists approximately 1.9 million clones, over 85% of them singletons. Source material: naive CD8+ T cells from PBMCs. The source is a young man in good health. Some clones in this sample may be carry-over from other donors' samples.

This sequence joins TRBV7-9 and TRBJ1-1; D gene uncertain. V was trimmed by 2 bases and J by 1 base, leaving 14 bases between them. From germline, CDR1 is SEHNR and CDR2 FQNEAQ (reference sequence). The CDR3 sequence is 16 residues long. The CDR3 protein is CASSLNSLQKNTEAFF. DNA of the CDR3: TGTGCCAGCAGCTTAAACTCTCTTCAGAAGAACACTGAAGCTTTCTTT.

The CDR3 reads CATRHRDTQYF. The CDR3 DNA reads TGTGCCACCCGGCATCGGGATACGCAGTATTTT. The rearrangement uses TRBV28 and TRBJ2-3; no reliable D call. Trimming removed 10 bases at V and 6 bases at J, with 11 bases between. There are 11 residues in the CDR3. Germline V gene sequence: CDR1 MDHEN, CDR2 SYDVKM.

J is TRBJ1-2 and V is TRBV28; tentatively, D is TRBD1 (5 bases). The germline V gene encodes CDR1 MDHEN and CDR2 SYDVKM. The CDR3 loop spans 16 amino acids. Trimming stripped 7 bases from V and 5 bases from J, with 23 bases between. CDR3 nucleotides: TGTGCCAGCACCACCCGTACAGGTACCTACAATTATGGCTACACCTTC. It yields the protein CASTTRTGTYNYGYTF.

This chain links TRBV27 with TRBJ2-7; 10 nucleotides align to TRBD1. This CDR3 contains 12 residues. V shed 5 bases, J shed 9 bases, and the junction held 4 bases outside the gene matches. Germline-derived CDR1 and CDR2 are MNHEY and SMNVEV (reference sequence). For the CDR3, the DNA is TGTGCCAGCAGTGAGGGACAGGGGATGCAGTACTTC. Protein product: CASSEGQGMQYF.

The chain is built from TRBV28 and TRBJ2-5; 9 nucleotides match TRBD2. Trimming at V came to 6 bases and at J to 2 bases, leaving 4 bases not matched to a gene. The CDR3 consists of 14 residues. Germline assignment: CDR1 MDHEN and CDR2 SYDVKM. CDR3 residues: CASSELAGQETQYF. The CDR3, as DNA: TGTGCCAGCAGCGAGCTAGCGGGACAAGAGACCCAGTACTTC. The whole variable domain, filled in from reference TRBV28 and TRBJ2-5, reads DVKVTQSSRYLVKRTGEKVFLECVQDMDHENMFWYRQDPGLGLRLIYFSYDVKMKEKGDIPEGYSVSREKKERFSLILESASTNQTSMYLCASSELAGQETQYFGPGTRLLVL.

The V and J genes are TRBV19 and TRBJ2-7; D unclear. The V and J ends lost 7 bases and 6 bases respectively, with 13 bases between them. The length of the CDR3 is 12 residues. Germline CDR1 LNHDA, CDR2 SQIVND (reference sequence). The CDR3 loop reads CASTGPFGEQYF. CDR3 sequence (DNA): TGTGCCAGTACCGGACCGTTCGGCGAGCAGTACTTC.

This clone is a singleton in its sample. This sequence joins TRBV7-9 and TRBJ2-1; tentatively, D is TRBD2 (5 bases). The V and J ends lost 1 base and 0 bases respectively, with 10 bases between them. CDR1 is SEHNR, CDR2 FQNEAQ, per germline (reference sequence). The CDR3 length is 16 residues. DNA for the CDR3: TGTGCCAGCAGCTTAGGAGGAGGCTTCTCCTACAATGAGCAGTTCTTC. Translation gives CASSLGGGFSYNEQFF.

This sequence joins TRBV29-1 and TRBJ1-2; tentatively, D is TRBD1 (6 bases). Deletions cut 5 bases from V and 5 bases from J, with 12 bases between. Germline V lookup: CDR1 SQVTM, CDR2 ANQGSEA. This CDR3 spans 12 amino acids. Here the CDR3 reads CSVRDNSYGYTF. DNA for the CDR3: TGCAGCGTTCGGGACAACTCATATGGCTACACCTTC.

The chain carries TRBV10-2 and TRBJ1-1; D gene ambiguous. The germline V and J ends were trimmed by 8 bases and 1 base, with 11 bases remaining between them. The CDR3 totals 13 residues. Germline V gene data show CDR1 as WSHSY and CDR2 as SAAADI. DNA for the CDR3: TGCGCCAGCGGGGAGAGAGGGAACACTGAAGCTTTCTTT. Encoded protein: CASGERGNTEAFF.

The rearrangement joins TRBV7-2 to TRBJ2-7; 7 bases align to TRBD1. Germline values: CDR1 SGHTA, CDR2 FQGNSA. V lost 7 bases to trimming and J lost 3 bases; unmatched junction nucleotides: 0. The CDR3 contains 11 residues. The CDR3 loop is CASNRGYEQYF. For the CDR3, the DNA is TGTGCCAGCAACAGGGGCTACGAGCAGTACTTC. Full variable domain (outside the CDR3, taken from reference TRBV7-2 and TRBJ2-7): GAGVSQSPSNKVTEKGKDVELRCDPISGHTALYWYRQSLGQGLEFLIYFQGNSAPDKSGLPSDRFSAERTGGSVSTLTIQRTQQEDSAVYLCASNRGYEQYFGPGTRLTVT.

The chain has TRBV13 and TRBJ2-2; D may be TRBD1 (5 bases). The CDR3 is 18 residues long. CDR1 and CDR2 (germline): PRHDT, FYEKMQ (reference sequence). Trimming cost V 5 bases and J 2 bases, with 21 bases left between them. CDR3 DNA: TGTGCCAGCAGCGCAGACACAGGTCTTTCCGGCAACACCGGGGAGCTGTTTTTT. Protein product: CASSADTGLSGNTGELFF.

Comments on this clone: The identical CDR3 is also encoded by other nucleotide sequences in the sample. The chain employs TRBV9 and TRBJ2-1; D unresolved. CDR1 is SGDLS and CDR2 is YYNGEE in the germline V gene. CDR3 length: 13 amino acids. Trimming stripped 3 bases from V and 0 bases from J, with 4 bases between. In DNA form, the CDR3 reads TGTGCCAGCAGCGGAGTCTCCTACAATGAGCAGTTCTTC. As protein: CASSGVSYNEQFF.

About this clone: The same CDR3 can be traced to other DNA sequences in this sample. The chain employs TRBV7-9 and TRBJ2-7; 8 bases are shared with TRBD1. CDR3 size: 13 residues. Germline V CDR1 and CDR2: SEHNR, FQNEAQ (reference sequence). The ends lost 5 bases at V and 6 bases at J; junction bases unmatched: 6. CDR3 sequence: CASSPQGAGEQYF. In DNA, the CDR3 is TGTGCCAGCAGCCCTCAGGGGGCTGGCGAGCAGTACTTC.

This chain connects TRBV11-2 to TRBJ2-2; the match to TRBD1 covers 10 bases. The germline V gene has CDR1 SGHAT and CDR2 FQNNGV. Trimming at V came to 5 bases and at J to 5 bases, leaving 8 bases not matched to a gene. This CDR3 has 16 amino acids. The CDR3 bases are TGTGCCAGCAGCCCCACGGCGGGACAGGGGACCGGGGAGCTGTTTTTT. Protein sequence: CASSPTAGQGTGELFF. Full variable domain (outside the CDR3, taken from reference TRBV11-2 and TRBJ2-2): EAGVAQSPRYKIIEKRQSVAFWCNPISGHATLYWYQQILGQGPKLLIQFQNNGVVDDSQLPKDRFSAERLKGVDSTLKIQPAKLEDSAVYLCASSPTAGQGTGELFFGEGSRLTVL.

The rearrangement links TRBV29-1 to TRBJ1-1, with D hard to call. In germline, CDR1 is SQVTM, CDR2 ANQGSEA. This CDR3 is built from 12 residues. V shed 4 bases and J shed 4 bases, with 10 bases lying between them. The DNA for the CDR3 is TGCAGCGTTGTGCTGGAATCCACTGAAGCTTTCTTT. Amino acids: CSVVLESTEAFF.

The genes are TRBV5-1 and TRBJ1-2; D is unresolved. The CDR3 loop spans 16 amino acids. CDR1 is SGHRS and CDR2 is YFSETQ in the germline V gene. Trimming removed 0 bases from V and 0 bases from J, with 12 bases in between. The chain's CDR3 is CASSLEGQKPNYGYTF. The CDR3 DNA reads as TGCGCCAGCAGCTTGGAAGGTCAGAAACCTAACTATGGCTACACCTTC.

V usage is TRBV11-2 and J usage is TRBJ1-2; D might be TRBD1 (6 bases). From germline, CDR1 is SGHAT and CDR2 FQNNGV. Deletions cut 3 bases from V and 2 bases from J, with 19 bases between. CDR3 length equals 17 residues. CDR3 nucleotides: TGTGCCAGCAGCTTCACAAGGTGGGGGCGCGAGAACTATGGCTACACCTTC. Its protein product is CASSFTRWGRENYGYTF.

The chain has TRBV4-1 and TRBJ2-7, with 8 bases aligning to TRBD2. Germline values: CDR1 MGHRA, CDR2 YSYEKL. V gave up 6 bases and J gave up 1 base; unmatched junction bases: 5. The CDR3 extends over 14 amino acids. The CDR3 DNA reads TGCGCCAGCAGTAGCGGGGTTACTTCCTACGAGCAGTACTTC. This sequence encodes CASSSGVTSYEQYF.

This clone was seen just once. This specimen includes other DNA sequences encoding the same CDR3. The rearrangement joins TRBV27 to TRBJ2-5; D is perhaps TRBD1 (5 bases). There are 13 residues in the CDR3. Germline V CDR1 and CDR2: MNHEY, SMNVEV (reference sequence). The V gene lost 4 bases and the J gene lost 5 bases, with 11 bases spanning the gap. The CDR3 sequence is CASSSQGGETQYF. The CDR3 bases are TGTGCCAGCAGTTCCCAGGGTGGGGAGACCCAGTACTTC.

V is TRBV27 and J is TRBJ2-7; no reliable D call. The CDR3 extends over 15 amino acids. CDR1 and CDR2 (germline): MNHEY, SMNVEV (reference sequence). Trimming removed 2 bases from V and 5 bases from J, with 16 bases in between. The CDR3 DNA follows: TGTGCCAGCAGTTTAGGAACGGAGTACCCCCACGAGCAGTACTTC. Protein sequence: CASSLGTEYPHEQYF.